These 16 T cell receptor beta chains came from one sample sequenced in a study (dated by TCRdb to 2013 to 2016). Library creation used 5' RACE. For sequencing, an Illumina MiSeq was employed. TCRdb handled the public reads itself, with Q25 trimming in fastp and clone calling in MiXCR, and kept productive beta chains. A single entry per CDR3 protein holds the most common genes and DNA from its merged rows. Across this sample there are about 40,000 distinct CDR3 sequences, with approximately 19% seen only once. The top ten constitute 2.5% to 3% of the sample. Input material: naive CD4+ T cells sorted from a lymph node. The cell subset or site label for this specimen denotes: naive CD4+ T cells, CD4+CD45RA+CD25-. The receptors originated from a female donor with breast cancer.

This clonotype was seen only a few times. The rearrangement joins TRBV9 to TRBJ2-3; 10 bases are a match to TRBD2. The V and J ends lost 3 bases and 6 bases, in that order; junction bases with no gene match: 4. Germline-derived CDR1 and CDR2 are SGDLS and YYNGEE. The CDR3 runs 14 residues. In DNA form, the CDR3 reads TGTGCCAGCAGCGCATCTAGCGGGAGTGATACGCAGTATTTT. Encoded protein: CASSASSGSDTQYF.

This clonotype occurred many times. The chain has TRBV5-1 and TRBJ2-5; TRBD2 matches at 11 bases. The CDR3 runs 15 residues. Germline V CDR1 and CDR2: SGHRS, YFSETQ. After removal of 0 bases from V and 4 bases from J, the junction contained 2 bases not matched to a gene. The CDR3 reads CASSLAGTSGETQYF. In DNA form, the CDR3 reads TGCGCCAGCAGCTTGGCCGGGACTAGCGGAGAGACCCAGTACTTC.

This clonotype was counted at least ten times. The rearrangement uses TRBV4-3 and TRBJ2-6; the D gene is possibly TRBD2 (6 bases). Germline V gene lookup returns CDR1 LGHNA and CDR2 YSLEER. Trimming cost V 4 bases and J 0 bases, with 10 bases left between them. This CDR3 is built from 16 residues. The CDR3 spells CASSLGLSSGANVLTF. The DNA of the CDR3 is TGCGCCAGCAGCCTGGGACTCTCCTCTGGGGCCAACGTCCTGACTTTC.

This clonotype occurred a few times. The J gene is TRBJ2-5, the V gene TRBV29-1; 11 bases fit TRBD1. Germline assignment: CDR1 SQVTM and CDR2 ANQGSEA. Germline trimming cut 4 bases from V and 4 bases from J; bases unmatched to any gene: 2. This CDR3 has 13 residues. CDR3 region: CSVGGQGGETQYF. The CDR3 DNA reads as TGCAGCGTTGGGGGACAGGGGGGAGAGACCCAGTACTTC.

This clonotype turned up a few times. This rearrangement joins TRBV6-1 to TRBJ2-3; 10 nucleotides align to TRBD2. Germline CDR1 MNHNS, CDR2 SASEGT. The CDR3 contains 15 residues. J lost 2 bases, V lost 2 bases, and 1 base had no gene match. The chain's CDR3 is CASSETSGITDTQYF. The CDR3 nucleotides are TGTGCCAGCAGTGAAACTAGCGGGATCACAGATACGCAGTATTTT.

For the CDR3, the DNA is TGTGCCAGCAGCCCCGAAGGGAGGGCTCGTGAGCAGTACTTC. Translation: CASSPEGRAREQYF. The gene calls are TRBV7-2 and TRBJ2-7; 7 nucleotides align to TRBD2. CDR3 length: 14 residues. Germline lookup yields CDR1 SGHTA and CDR2 FQGNSA. The V and J ends lost 5 bases and 7 bases, in that order; junction bases with no gene match: 11.

This clonotype showed up just a few times. This chain joins TRBV7-6 and TRBJ2-3; D ambiguous. The CDR3 sequence is 13 residues long. The V gene lost 3 bases and the J gene lost 2 bases, with 6 bases spanning the gap. CDR1 is SGHVS and CDR2 is FNYEAQ in the germline V gene. The CDR3 region is CASSLGHTDTQYF. DNA of the CDR3: TGTGCCAGCAGCTTGGGCCACACAGATACGCAGTATTTT.

About this clonotype itself: A much larger clone differs from this one at a single base, so this may be a read error. V is TRBV7-9 and J is TRBJ1-5; the D gene is possibly TRBD1 (5 bases). Germline CDR1 SEHNR, CDR2 FQNEAQ (reference sequence). The CDR3 contains 14 residues. CDR3 residues: CAGSPWDGNQPQHF. The CDR3, as DNA: TGTGCCGGCAGCCCCTGGGACGGCAATCAGCCCCAGCATTTT.

This clonotype was seen many times. V gene TRBV6-1 combines with J gene TRBJ2-3, with TRBD2 matching 7 bases. The junction had 10 bases not matched to a gene; V was cut back by 6 bases and J by 4 bases. Germline assignment: CDR1 MNHNS and CDR2 SASEGT. The CDR3 has 15 residues. The CDR3 here is CASSRDGRSADTQYF. The CDR3 nucleotides read TGTGCCAGCAGCCGTGACGGGAGGTCTGCAGATACGCAGTATTTT.

This chain links TRBV5-1 with TRBJ2-7; 9 positions match TRBD1. Germline-derived CDR1 and CDR2 are SGHRS and YFSETQ. V dropped 5 bases and J dropped 6; count of bases not matched to a gene: 15. This CDR3 contains 16 residues. In DNA form, the CDR3 reads TGCGCCAGCAGTCACACCCAGGGACAGGGACTGATCGAGCAGTACTTC. This translates into CASSHTQGQGLIEQYF.

Ten or more counts support this clonotype. The chain combines TRBV5-1 with TRBJ1-2, with D possibly TRBD1 on 5 matching bases. Germline values: CDR1 SGHRS, CDR2 YFSETQ. The CDR3 length is 14 residues. V was shortened by 2 bases and J by 9 bases, with 17 bases between the two germline ends. CDR3 in DNA: TGCGCCAGCAGCTTCGACAGTTCCACGAGGCGCTACACCTTC. It encodes CASSFDSSTRRYTF.

This chain uses TRBV5-1 with TRBJ1-1; D is ambiguous. Germline-derived CDR1 and CDR2 are SGHRS and YFSETQ. This CDR3 region has 14 residues. Trimming left V 0 bases short and J 2 bases short, with 8 bases between. The CDR3 region has the DNA TGCGCCAGCAGCTTGGACGGGTTTAACACTGAAGCTTTCTTT. It yields the protein CASSLDGFNTEAFF.

There are a few counts of this clonotype. The chain's CDR3 is CASSFGATNEKLFF. The CDR3 region has the DNA TGCGCCAGCAGCTTTGGGGCCACTAATGAAAAACTGTTTTTT. V gene TRBV5-1 combines with J gene TRBJ1-4; D is possibly TRBD1 (5 bases). V was clipped by 2 bases and J by 2 bases, with 7 bases between them. Looked up from germline, CDR1 is SGHRS and CDR2 is YFSETQ. This CDR3 is 14 amino acids long. Complete variable domain (other parts from reference TRBV5-1 and TRBJ1-4): KAGVTQTPRYLIKTRGQQVTLSCSPISGHRSVSWYQQTPGQGLQFLFEYFSETQRNKGNFPGRFSGRQFSNSRSEMNVSTLELGDSALYLCASSFGATNEKLFFGSGTQLSVL.

The V gene is TRBV9, the J gene TRBJ2-3, with D uncertain. The ends were cut back, 3 bases at V and 7 bases at J, with 12 bases in the middle. CDR1 is SGDLS and CDR2 is YYNGEE in the germline V gene. This CDR3 spans 13 amino acids. CDR3 sequence (DNA): TGTGCCAGCAGCGCCGACTCCGAACATACGCAGTATTTT. Protein: CASSADSEHTQYF.

The gene calls are TRBV28 and TRBJ1-5; tentative D call: TRBD1 (6 bases). Trimming took off 5 bases at V and 1 base at J, with 6 bases between the two ends. This CDR3 is built from 13 residues. Germline values: CDR1 MDHEN, CDR2 SYDVKM. The CDR3 nucleotides are TGTGCCAGCAGTGACAGGAGCAATCAGCCCCAGCATTTT. It specifies CASSDRSNQPQHF.

This clonotype was counted many times. V is TRBV29-1 and J is TRBJ2-1; 13 bases fit TRBD2. The length of the CDR3 is 13 residues. The V and J ends lost 7 bases and 9 bases, in that order; junction bases with no gene match: 6. Germline CDR1 is SQVTM and CDR2 is ANQGSEA. The CDR3 loop reads CSAGLAGTSEQFF. The CDR3 coding sequence is TGCAGCGCGGGACTAGCGGGGACAAGTGAGCAGTTCTTC.